This TCR beta chain was recorded in a study of early stage breast cancer tumors (dated by TCRdb to about 2017). For the study in its entirety: Of the approximately 16 invasive breast tumors, twelve were found to be estrogen receptor-positive, progesterone receptor-positive and HER2-negative. Of the roughly twelve ER+/PR+/HER2- tumors, eight were classified as invasive ductal carcinomas and four as invasive lobular carcinomas. The samples as a whole yielded 2 million to 3 million detected templates, corresponding to over a million unique clonotypes. The average read coverage per sample was approximately 10-fold. Beyond this particular receptor, the publication reports: Because the cohort was small, analysis by tumor subtype was not possible. Tumors showed around 2.5-fold higher T cell density and higher clonality than adjacent normal breast tissue. Sequencing bulk genomic DNA from unsorted cells could not capture chain pairing or functional markers like CD4, CD8 and FOXP3. Enriched TCRB sequences shared across patients were mostly commonly generated sequences, unlikely to play an important role in the tumor microenvironment. Repertoires from blood and normal breast were more alike than repertoires from blood and tumor, and in about 90% of the 16 patients, comparing each tissue with blood separated tumor from normal.

The study profiled bulk TCR beta-chain repertoires in matched peripheral blood, tumor and adjacent normal breast tissue taken from some 17 patients with early-stage breast cancer. Before surgery, roughly 4.5-11 mL of whole blood was collected into EDTA tubes and then processed within 2 hours. Peripheral blood mononuclear cells were isolated by Ficoll-Paque centrifugation in SepMate-50 tubes. PBMCs were cryopreserved in aliquots of about 1.7 to 4.5 million cells in 90% FBS with around 10% DMSO and kept in liquid nitrogen. The Qiagen AllPrep DNA/RNA Mini kit was used for genomic DNA extraction. Each sample was amplified as two independent genomic DNA replicates: 0.45 to 0.5 ug for blood and approximately 1.6 ug for tumor or normal breast. TCRB sequencing of genomic DNA was carried out with the ImmunoSeq Intro kit according to the manufacturer's instructions. The multiplex PCR ran for 25 to 35 cycles using proprietary primers and spike-in control sequences for absolute quantification. Single-end 150-bp reads were used to sequence an 87-bp fragment spanning the CDR3 plus the flanking V and J genes. Seven samples, each with two replicates, were multiplexed per lane of an Illumina MiSeq using version 3.0 chemistry. Per the original workflow: The vendor's proprietary pipeline handled the raw data processing, merging both replicates into a single result for each sample. Productive rearrangements sharing the V-gene family, CDR3 amino acid sequence and J-gene segment were defined as clonotypes. Clonality was calculated as 1 minus the normalized Shannon entropy (Pielou evenness) of TCRB abundances. To estimate T cell density, the total number of templates was divided by the input cell count, which was inferred from how much DNA went in. Recon, run with its default parameters, was used to estimate overall repertoire diversity and clonality. A clonotype was considered tumor-enriched if its abundance in tumor exceeded 0.1% and was at least 32-fold higher than its abundance in normal breast. The immuneACCESS repertoire file appears here via TCRdb, limited to in-frame rearrangements. These files lack a portion of the clones; in checked studies, under half of the deficit traces to unresolved V genes, and the cause of the others is not known. V and J calls and clone size follow that table, whereas D and trimming were derived from the DNA. Across this sample there are some 47,000 clones, with around 83% seen only once. The top ten clonotypes cover 1.1% to 1.5% of the sample.

The CDR3, from cysteine to phenylalanine, totals 14 residues. This entry keeps only the CDR3 DNA: 42 bases, framed from base 1. The junction shows trimming of 5 bases on V and 1 base on J, plus 6 bases between the germline ends. From the germline V gene (reference sequence), CDR1 is WNHNN and CDR2 is SYGVQD. As for this clone: Its cognate antigen has yet to be identified. No base-level quality is on record; no much larger clone is a single base apart.

The chain is assembled from TRBV10-1 and TRBJ2-6, with no confident D gene call. This TCR was sampled from a person aged 50-59 years with breast cancer. Sample: blood. The DNA is as follows: TGCGCCAGCAGTAAAGGGTCTGGGGCCAACGTCCTGACTTTC. This encodes CASSKGSGANVLTF.